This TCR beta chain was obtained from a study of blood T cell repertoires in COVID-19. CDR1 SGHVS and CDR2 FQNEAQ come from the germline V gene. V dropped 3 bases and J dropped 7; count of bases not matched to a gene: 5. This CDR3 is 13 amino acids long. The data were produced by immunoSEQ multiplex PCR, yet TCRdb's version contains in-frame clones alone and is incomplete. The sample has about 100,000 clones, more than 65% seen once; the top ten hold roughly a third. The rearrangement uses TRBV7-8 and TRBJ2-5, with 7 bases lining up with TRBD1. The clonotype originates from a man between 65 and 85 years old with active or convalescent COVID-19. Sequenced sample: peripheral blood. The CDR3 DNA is TGTGCCAGCAGCTTTCAGGGGGACCCGACCCAGTACTTC. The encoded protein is CASSFQGDPTQYF.